This T cell receptor beta chain was identified in a study of cytomegalovirus exposure and HLA in healthy donors. Primers: 60 Vbeta forward and 13 Jbeta reverse. Clones were read by immunoSEQ multiplex PCR, and TCRdb kept only the in-frame ones, dropping some. The top ten hold roughly 2.1% of the sample, which has about 170,000 clones, around 77% seen once. With regard to this clone: The antigen is undetermined.

Study outcomes and limitations: In a later analysis, HLA-associated TCR beta chains were more clonally expanded than equally common others.

Per the germline V gene, CDR1 is MNHNS and CDR2 is SASEGT. The CDR3 runs to 15 residues. With V trimmed by 6 bases and J by 1 base, 7 bases remained unmatched. Sequenced input: PBMCs. The sequence was collected from a woman in her thirties in good health and CMV-seropositive. The V gene is TRBV6-1, the J gene TRBJ2-3; 7 bases fit TRBD1. The chain's CDR3 is CASRATGTRTDTQYF. CDR3 bases: TGTGCCAGCAGGGCGACAGGGACCCGCACAGATACGCAGTATTTT.